The 14 T cell receptor beta chains below all came from one sample that was sequenced in a study of PD-L1 blockade in urothelial cancer. Sequenced by immunoSEQ multiplex PCR; TCRdb stores in-frame clones only, minus some. The sample holds tens of thousands of clones, more than 65% seen once. The starting material was PBMCs, obtained around atezolizumab (anti-PD-L1) treatment. The receptors were sampled from a man between 70 and 80 years old with urothelial cancer.

The J gene is TRBJ2-7, the V gene TRBV4-1, with TRBD2 as a possible D gene (6 bases). Between the trimmed V and J ends, which lost 2 bases and 1 base, there was a span of 6 bases. The CDR3 extends over 13 amino acids. Germline CDR1 is MGHRA and CDR2 is YSYEKL. The CDR3 is CASSQRESYEQYF. In DNA, the CDR3 is TGCGCCAGCAGCCAACGGGAGTCCTACGAGCAGTACTTC.

This clone was recorded a few times. This chain uses TRBV11-3 with TRBJ1-1; weak D call: TRBD1 (5 bases). This CDR3 region has 13 residues. The germline V and J ends were trimmed by 5 bases and 1 base, with 8 bases remaining between them. Germline CDR1 is SGHNT and CDR2 is YENEEA. The CDR3 protein is CASSLGGNTEAFF. DNA for the CDR3: TGTGCCAGCAGCCTGGGGGGGAACACTGAAGCTTTCTTT.

This rearrangement joins TRBV7-2 to TRBJ2-1, with 14 bases identical to TRBD2. CDR3 length: 16 amino acids. The trim removed 1 base at V and 8 bases at J, leaving 4 bases unmatched. Germline lookup yields CDR1 SGHTA and CDR2 FQGNSA. The CDR3 region is CASSLEGTSGSYEQFF. CDR3 nucleotides: TGTGCCAGCAGCTTAGAAGGGACTAGCGGGAGCTATGAGCAGTTCTTC.

The V and J genes are TRBV6-8 and TRBJ2-7; 9 bases fit TRBD1. V lost 7 bases to trimming and J lost 0 bases; unmatched junction nucleotides: 10. Germline assignment: CDR1 MNHGY and CDR2 SAAAGT. This CDR3 spans 16 amino acids. Here the CDR3 reads CASTKPYRGLSYEQYF. The CDR3 DNA is TGTGCCAGCACCAAACCGTACAGGGGGCTCTCCTACGAGCAGTACTTC.

The rearrangement links TRBV5-4 to TRBJ1-2, with 7 bases lining up with TRBD1. J was trimmed by 8 bases and V by 1 base; bases with no gene match: 8. The CDR3 loop spans 14 amino acids. Germline CDR1 is SGHNT and CDR2 is YYREEE (reference sequence). The CDR3 reads CASSLSQGKNGYTF. The CDR3 DNA is TGTGCCAGCAGCTTGTCACAGGGGAAGAACGGCTACACCTTC.

The V gene is TRBV5-1, the J gene TRBJ2-6; D is undetermined. V gave up 7 bases and J gave up 4 bases, with 15 bases separating them. Germline assignment: CDR1 SGHRS and CDR2 YFSETQ. The CDR3 spans 15 residues. CDR3 residues: CASAFQATGANVLTF. The DNA of the CDR3 is TGCGCCAGCGCATTTCAGGCGACCGGGGCCAACGTCCTGACTTTC.

This clone occurred a few times. V gene TRBV6-5 combines with J gene TRBJ1-6; D remains ambiguous. The V end was cut by 0 bases, the J end by 8 bases, with 8 bases between. Germline-derived CDR1 and CDR2 are MNHEY and SVGAGI. The CDR3 is 14 amino acids. CDR3 sequence (DNA): TGTGCCAGCAGTTACTCGCCAACAGATTCACCCCTCCACTTT. Encoded protein: CASSYSPTDSPLHF.

CDR3 sequence reads: CASSPPGRANQETQYF. CDR3 DNA: TGCGCCAGCAGCCCCCCAGGGAGGGCTAATCAAGAGACCCAGTACTTC. The rearrangement links TRBV4-1 to TRBJ2-5; TRBD2 aligns across 7 bases. V lost 4 bases and J lost 2; bases outside the gene matches: 10. The germline V gene has CDR1 MGHRA and CDR2 YSYEKL. The CDR3 covers 16 residues.

The rearrangement joins TRBV2 to TRBJ1-1, with 7 nucleotides matching TRBD1. V trimming: 5 bases; J trimming: 1 base; junction bases outside the gene matches: 4. The CDR3 length is 14 residues. Germline lookup yields CDR1 SNHLY and CDR2 FYNNEI. In DNA form, the CDR3 reads TGTGCCAGCAGTCCGGGACAGAGGAACACTGAAGCTTTCTTT. It specifies CASSPGQRNTEAFF.

This chain joins TRBV2 and TRBJ1-5; tentatively, D is TRBD1 (5 bases). The germline V and J ends were trimmed by 4 bases and 4 bases, with 8 bases remaining between them. CDR1 and CDR2 from the germline V gene are SNHLY and FYNNEI. This CDR3 has 13 residues. For the CDR3, the DNA is TGTGCCAGCAGTGTCGGGGGGAATCAGCCCCAGCATTTT. Encoded protein: CASSVGGNQPQHF.

The J gene is TRBJ1-4, the V gene TRBV7-3; weak D call: TRBD1 (6 bases). V lost 4 bases and J 8 bases, leaving 17 bases between the germline ends. Germline values: CDR1 SGHTA, CDR2 FQGTGA. This CDR3 comprises 15 residues. In DNA form, the CDR3 reads TGTGCCAGCAGCTCTTCGGGGGGCGAGGGCGAAAAACTGTTTTTT. This translates into CASSSSGGEGEKLFF.

V and J are TRBV29-1 and TRBJ1-2; perhaps TRBD1 as D (6 bases). This CDR3 is 13 amino acids long. Trimming took off 4 bases at V and 4 bases at J, with 13 bases between the two ends. The V gene's germline CDR1 is SQVTM and CDR2 ANQGSEA. CDR3 protein: CSVGSRDTYGYTF. The CDR3 DNA sequence: TGCAGCGTTGGGTCCCGGGACACCTATGGCTACACCTTC.

V usage is TRBV5-1 and J usage is TRBJ1-5; a weak D match, TRBD1 (5 bases). This CDR3 contains 15 residues. V was pared by 4 bases and J by 6 bases, with 17 bases between. Germline CDR1 SGHRS, CDR2 YFSETQ. CDR3 region: CASSTAGGLGQPQHF. The DNA of the CDR3 is TGCGCCAGCAGCACGGCCGGGGGGTTGGGTCAGCCCCAGCATTTT.

J is TRBJ2-1 and V is TRBV2, with TRBD1 matching over 9 bases. Germline V gene lookup returns CDR1 SNHLY and CDR2 FYNNEI. J lost 4 bases, V lost 6 bases, and 7 bases had no gene match. The CDR3 sequence is 15 residues long. The CDR3 nucleotides are TGTGCCAGCAGAGCCACAGGGGGCTTTTACAATGAGCAGTTCTTC. Its translation is CASRATGGFYNEQFF.